Listed below are T cell receptor beta chains from one sample, sequenced in a study of identical twins. TCRdb re-analysed the 5' RACE reads in MiXCR, keeping a single row per CDR3 protein. Among about 100,000 distinct CDR3 sequences listed, 5.9% were seen once. Sequencing was carried out using memory T cells sorted from blood. These receptors came from a woman between 50 and 59 years old in good health. Each CDR3 is given with its conserved first and last residue. The D gene is left open where the match is weak. Where a row states a size, it is once, few, many or the class of an expanded clone; other rows omit it.

many TRBJ2-5 TRBV3-1 - CASSQKGVETQYF TGTGCCAGCAGCCAAAAGGGTGTAGAGACCCAGTACTTC
few TRBJ1-1 TRBV30 - CAWNPRNTEAFF TGTGCCTGGAACCCCAGGAACACTGAAGCTTTCTTT
many TRBJ2-2 TRBV20-1 - CSASGARGELFF TGCAGTGCTAGTGGGGCACGCGGGGAGCTGTTTTTT
many TRBJ1-1 TRBV29-1 - CSGRMGWMNTEAFF TGCAGCGGTAGAATGGGGTGGATGAACACTGAAGCTTTCTTT
many TRBJ1-6 TRBV12-3/TRBV12-4 TRBD1 CASSLKGQNSPLHF TGTGCCAGCAGTTTAAAGGGACAGAATTCACCCCTCCACTTT
many TRBJ1-1 TRBV6-1 - CATRWASPEAFF TGTGCCACCAGGTGGGCCTCTCCCGAAGCTTTCTTT
many TRBJ2-1 TRBV20-1 TRBD2 CSAKRLTSGRGISYNEQFF TGCAGTGCTAAAAGATTGACTAGCGGGAGGGGAATCTCCTACAATGAGCAGTTCTTC
- TRBJ1-3 TRBV7-8 - CASSLGVNTIYF TGTGCCAGCAGCTTAGGGGTCAACACCATATATTTT
many TRBJ2-3 TRBV3-1 - CASSHAGPTDTQYF TGTGCCAGCAGCCACGCGGGGCCCACAGATACGCAGTATTTT
- TRBJ2-3 TRBV2 - CASSLLTDTQYF TGTGCCAGCAGTTTGTTAACAGATACGCAGTATTTT
few TRBJ1-4 TRBV3-1 TRBD1 CASSHRGLGEKLFF TGTGCCAGCAGCCACAGGGGGCTCGGTGAAAAACTGTTTTTT
many TRBJ2-3 TRBV3-1 - CASSQDRDTQYF TGTGCCAGCAGCCAAGATCGCGATACGCAGTATTTT
many TRBJ1-1 TRBV11-2 - CASSTPLGAEAFF TGTGCCAGCAGCACACCCTTGGGCGCTGAAGCTTTCTTT
- TRBJ2-7 TRBV20-1 TRBD2 CSARVRAGGPGFEQYF TGCAGTGCTAGAGTTAGAGCGGGAGGGCCCGGCTTCGAGCAGTACTTC
- TRBJ1-5 TRBV19 - CASSMDSQNQPQHF TGTGCCAGTAGTATGGACAGCCAAAATCAGCCCCAGCATTTT
many TRBJ2-3 TRBV5-1 TRBD2 CASSLVAGGDTQYF TGCGCCAGCAGCTTGGTAGCGGGAGGGGATACGCAGTATTTT
many TRBJ2-5 TRBV29-1 - CSASRGVGGLETQYF TGCAGCGCCTCGCGTGGGGTCGGGGGCTTAGAGACCCAGTACTTC
many TRBJ2-7 TRBV10-1 - CASSDNRRLGEQYF TGCGCCAGCAGTGATAACAGAAGACTCGGCGAGCAGTACTTC
many TRBJ1-1 TRBV14 - CASSQGNTEAFF TGTGCCAGCAGCCAGGGGAACACTGAAGCTTTCTTT
few TRBJ2-3 TRBV18 TRBD2 CASSPRSGAAGTDTQYF TGTGCCAGCTCACCACGGAGCGGGGCAGCGGGAACAGATACGCAGTATTTT
many TRBJ2-4 TRBV6-4 - CASSDPQGIQYF TGTGCCAGCAGTGACCCTCAAGGTATTCAGTACTTC
- TRBJ1-3 TRBV20-1 - CSARDPQGSGNTIYF TGCAGTGCTAGAGATCCCCAGGGGTCTGGAAACACCATATATTTT
- TRBJ1-2 TRBV12-3/TRBV12-4 - CASSVMGGRGYTF TGTGCCAGCAGTGTGATGGGGGGTCGTGGCTACACCTTC
many TRBJ1-6 TRBV12-3/TRBV12-4 - CASSLEAGYNSPLHF TGTGCCAGCAGTTTAGAGGCGGGGTATAATTCACCCCTCCACTTT
many TRBJ2-3 TRBV7-6 - CASSRRGTDTQYF TGTGCCAGCAGCCGGAGGGGCACAGATACGCAGTATTTT
- TRBJ2-4 TRBV5-1 - CASSLGGTQQAKNIQYF TGCGCCAGCAGCTTGGGTGGGACACAGCAAGCCAAAAACATTCAGTACTTC
many TRBJ2-5 TRBV25-1 - CASSGFGPETQYF TGTGCCAGCAGTGGCTTCGGACCGGAGACCCAGTACTTC
many TRBJ1-5 TRBV6-1 TRBD1 CASTYRGENSNQPQHF TGTGCCAGCACCTACAGGGGAGAGAATAGCAATCAGCCCCAGCATTTT
many TRBJ2-1 TRBV28 - CASSFRATSSYNEQFF TGTGCCAGCAGTTTCCGGGCCACGAGCTCCTACAATGAGCAGTTCTTC
many TRBJ1-1 TRBV12-3/TRBV12-4 TRBD1 CASSLGDREGTEAFF TGTGCCAGCAGTTTGGGCGACAGGGAAGGCACTGAAGCTTTCTTT
many TRBJ1-1 TRBV5-5 - CASSPNPTSEAFF TGTGCCAGCAGCCCAAATCCGACCTCTGAAGCTTTCTTT
once TRBJ2-5 TRBV21-1 - CVSSKEGAGLAGEETQYF TGTGTCAGCAGCAAAGAGGGGGCGGGACTAGCGGGAGAAGAGACCCAGTACTTC
many TRBJ2-5 TRBV7-2 - CASSLTETQYF TGTGCCAGCAGCTTAACAGAGACCCAGTACTTC
many TRBJ2-1 TRBV3-1 TRBD2 CASSSRLAGGQSDEQFF TGTGCCAGCAGCTCCAGACTAGCGGGAGGGCAATCGGATGAGCAGTTCTTC
many TRBJ1-6 TRBV7-2 - CASSLGQAPNSPLHF TGTGCCAGCAGCTTAGGACAGGCACCTAATTCACCCCTCCACTTT
many TRBJ1-1 TRBV5-1 - CASRGGEGTEAFF TGCGCCAGCAGAGGAGGGGAAGGCACTGAAGCTTTCTTT
many TRBJ2-2 TRBV11-2 - CASSLERNTGELFF TGTGCCAGCAGCTTAGAAAGAAACACCGGGGAGCTGTTTTTT
many TRBJ2-4 TRBV6-2/TRBV6-3 - CASSSPEPNIQYF TGTGCCAGCAGTTCCCCAGAACCAAACATTCAGTACTTC
many TRBJ2-2 TRBV5-4 TRBD2 CASSPGTSGVPGELFF TGTGCCAGCAGCCCCGGGACTAGCGGGGTGCCCGGGGAGCTGTTTTTT
many TRBJ2-5 TRBV18 TRBD2 CASSPPGLEETQYF TGTGCCAGCTCACCACCTGGACTAGAAGAGACCCAGTACTTC
many TRBJ1-1 TRBV9 - CASSVGGLQSYTEAFF TGTGCCAGCAGCGTAGGGGGGCTACAGTCTTACACTGAAGCTTTCTTT
few TRBJ2-3 TRBV18 - CASSHSGGYSTDTQYF TGTGCCAGCTCACATTCTGGCGGGTATAGCACAGATACGCAGTATTTT
few TRBJ2-4 TRBV19 TRBD1 CASSPRQGAALAKNIQYF TGTGCCAGTAGTCCCCGACAGGGGGCCGCTCTAGCCAAAAACATTCAGTACTTC
many TRBJ2-1 TRBV6-5 - CASSYSKGLEQFF TGTGCCAGCAGTTACTCGAAAGGTCTCGAGCAGTTCTTC
few TRBJ2-5 TRBV10-3 TRBD1 CAISESGTVEYF TGTGCCATCAGTGAGTCGGGGACAGTGGAATACTTC